This T cell receptor beta chain comes out of a study of blood T cell repertoires in COVID-19. The overall study: Collection of acute and convalescent COVID-19 samples took place in the United States, Italy and Spain. Sources were T cells, B-cell-depleted T cells, or PBMCs; the material itself was cDNA or gDNA.

CDR1 and CDR2 from the germline V gene are ENHRY and SYGVKD. Trimming cost V 3 bases and J 4 bases; bases outside gene matches: 11. The CDR3 extends over 18 amino acids. The authors' processing: Amplified reference gene primers provided the basis for estimating nucleated cell counts. The method was immunoSEQ multiplex PCR; TCRdb's version includes in-frame clones alone and lacks a portion of them. The V and J calls and clone size were taken over from that table, and D and trimming were inferred from the DNA. Of over 130,000 clones listed, around nine tenths were seen once; the top ten hold roughly a tenth. This clone was seen once.

This sequence joins TRBV10-3 and TRBJ2-5, with 13 positions matching TRBD2. The sequence was obtained from a man in his sixties with active or convalescent COVID-19. What was sequenced was peripheral blood. The CDR3, as DNA: TGTGCCATCAGTGAACAACCCGGACTAGCGGGAGCAGGAGAGACCCAGTACTTC. Its translation is CAISEQPGLAGAGETQYF.